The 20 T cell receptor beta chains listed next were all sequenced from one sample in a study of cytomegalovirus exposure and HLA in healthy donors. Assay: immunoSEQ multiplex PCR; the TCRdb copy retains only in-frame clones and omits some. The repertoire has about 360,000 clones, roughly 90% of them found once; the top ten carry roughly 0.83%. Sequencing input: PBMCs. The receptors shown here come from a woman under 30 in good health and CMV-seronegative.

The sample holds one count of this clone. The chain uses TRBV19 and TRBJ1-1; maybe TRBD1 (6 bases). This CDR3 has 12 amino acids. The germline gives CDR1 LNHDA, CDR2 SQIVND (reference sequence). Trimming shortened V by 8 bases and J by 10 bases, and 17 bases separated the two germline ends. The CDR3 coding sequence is TGTGCCAGTTCTCTAGCAGGGGCAAGAGCTTTCTTT. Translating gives CASSLAGARAFF. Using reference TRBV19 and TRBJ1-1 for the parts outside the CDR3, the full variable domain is DGGITQSPKYLFRKEGQNVTLSCEQNLNHDAMYWYRQDPGQGLRLIYYSQIVNDFQKGDIAEGYSVSREKKESFPLTVTSAQKNPTAFYLCASSLAGARAFFGQGTRLTVV.

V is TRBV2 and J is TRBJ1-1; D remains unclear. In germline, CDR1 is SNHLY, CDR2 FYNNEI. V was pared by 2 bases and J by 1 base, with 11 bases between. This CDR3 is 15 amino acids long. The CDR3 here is CASSEFGGWNTEAFF. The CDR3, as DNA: TGTGCCAGCAGTGAATTTGGCGGCTGGAACACTGAAGCTTTCTTT.

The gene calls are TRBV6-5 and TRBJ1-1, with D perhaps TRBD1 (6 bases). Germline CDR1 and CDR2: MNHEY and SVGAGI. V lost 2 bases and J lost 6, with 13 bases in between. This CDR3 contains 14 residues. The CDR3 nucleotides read TGTGCCAGCAGTTACGGGGTTGGGGGCTCTGAAGCTTTCTTT. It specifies CASSYGVGGSEAFF.

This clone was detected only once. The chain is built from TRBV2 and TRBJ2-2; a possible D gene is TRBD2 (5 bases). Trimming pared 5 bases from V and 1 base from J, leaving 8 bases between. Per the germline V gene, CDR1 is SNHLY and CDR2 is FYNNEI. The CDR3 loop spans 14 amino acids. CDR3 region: CASSKDLNTGELFF. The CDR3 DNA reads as TGTGCCAGCAGTAAGGACTTGAACACCGGGGAGCTGTTTTTT.

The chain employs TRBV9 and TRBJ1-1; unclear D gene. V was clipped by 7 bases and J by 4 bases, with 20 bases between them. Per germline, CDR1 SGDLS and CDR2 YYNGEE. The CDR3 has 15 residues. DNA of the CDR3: TGTGCCAGCTCCCAATGGGAGGGCTTGGGCACTGAAGCTTTCTTT. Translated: CASSQWEGLGTEAFF. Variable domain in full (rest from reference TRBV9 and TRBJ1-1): DSGVTQTPKHLITATGQRVTLRCSPRSGDLSVYWYQQSLDQGLQFLIQYYNGEERAKGNILERFSAQQFPDLHSELNLSSLELGDSALYFCASSQWEGLGTEAFFGQGTRLTVV.

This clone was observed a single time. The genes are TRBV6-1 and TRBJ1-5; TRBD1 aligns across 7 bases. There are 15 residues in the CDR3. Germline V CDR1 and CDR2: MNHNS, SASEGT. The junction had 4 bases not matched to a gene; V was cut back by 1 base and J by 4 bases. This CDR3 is CASSEDRGANQPQHF. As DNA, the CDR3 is TGTGCCAGCAGTGAAGACAGGGGTGCAAATCAGCCCCAGCATTTT.

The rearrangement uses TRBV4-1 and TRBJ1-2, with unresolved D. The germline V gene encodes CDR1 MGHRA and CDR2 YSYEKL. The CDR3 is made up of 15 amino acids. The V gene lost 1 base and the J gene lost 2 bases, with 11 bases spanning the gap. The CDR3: CASSQVMAGNYGYTF. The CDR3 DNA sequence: TGCGCCAGCAGCCAAGTTATGGCAGGCAACTATGGCTACACCTTC.

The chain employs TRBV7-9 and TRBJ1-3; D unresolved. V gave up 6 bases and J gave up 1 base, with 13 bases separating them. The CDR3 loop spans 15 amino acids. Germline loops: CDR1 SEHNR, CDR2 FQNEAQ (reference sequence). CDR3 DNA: TGTGCCAGCAGGAGGGATTTGAGTTCTGGAAACACCATATATTTT. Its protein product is CASRRDLSSGNTIYF. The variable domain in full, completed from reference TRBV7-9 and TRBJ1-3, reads DTGVSQNPRHKITKRGQNVTFRCDPISEHNRLYWYRQTLGQGPEFLTYFQNEAQLEKSRLLSDRFSAERPKGSFSTLEIQRTEQGDSAMYLCASRRDLSSGNTIYFGEGSWLTVV.

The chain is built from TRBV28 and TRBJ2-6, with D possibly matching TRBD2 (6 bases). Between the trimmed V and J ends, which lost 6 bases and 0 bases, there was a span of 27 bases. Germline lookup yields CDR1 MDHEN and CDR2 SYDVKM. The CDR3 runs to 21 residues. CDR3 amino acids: CASSAGGGGILTRSGANVLTF. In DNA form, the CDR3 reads TGTGCCAGCAGCGCTGGCGGAGGAGGGATCTTAACCCGCTCTGGGGCCAACGTCCTGACTTTC.

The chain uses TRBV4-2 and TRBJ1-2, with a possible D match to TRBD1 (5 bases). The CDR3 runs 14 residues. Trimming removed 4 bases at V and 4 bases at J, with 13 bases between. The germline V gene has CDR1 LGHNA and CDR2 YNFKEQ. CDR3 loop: CASSPLGVSYGYTF. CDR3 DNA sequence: TGTGCCAGCAGCCCGCTAGGGGTTAGCTATGGCTACACCTTC.

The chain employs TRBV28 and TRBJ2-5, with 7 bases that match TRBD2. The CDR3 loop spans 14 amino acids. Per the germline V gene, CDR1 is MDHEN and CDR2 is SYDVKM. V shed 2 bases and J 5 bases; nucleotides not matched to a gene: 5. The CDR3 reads CASSLGGSGETQYF. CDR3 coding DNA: TGTGCCAGCAGTTTAGGCGGGAGTGGGGAGACCCAGTACTTC.

CDR3 region: CASSRIAGTNSPLHF. The CDR3 DNA sequence: TGTGCCAGCAGCCGAATAGCGGGGACTAATTCACCCCTCCACTTT. The chain recombines TRBV14 with TRBJ1-6; tentatively, D is TRBD1 (5 bases). The germline V gene has CDR1 SGHDN and CDR2 FVKESK. CDR3 length: 15 amino acids. V lost 4 bases, J lost 6 bases, and 13 bases lay in between.

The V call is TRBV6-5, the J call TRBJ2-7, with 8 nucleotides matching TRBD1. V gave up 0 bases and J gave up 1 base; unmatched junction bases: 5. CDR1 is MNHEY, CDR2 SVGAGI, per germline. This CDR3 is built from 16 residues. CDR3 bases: TGTGCCAGCAGTTACTCGATCCAGGGGGCGTCCTACGAGCAGTACTTC. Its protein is CASSYSIQGASYEQYF.

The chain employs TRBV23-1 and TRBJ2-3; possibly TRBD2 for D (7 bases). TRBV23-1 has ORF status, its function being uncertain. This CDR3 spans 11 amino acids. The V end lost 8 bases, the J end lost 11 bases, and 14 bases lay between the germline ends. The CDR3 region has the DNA TGCGCCAGCGCAGGGGACTATAAGCAGTATTTT. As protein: CASAGDYKQYF.

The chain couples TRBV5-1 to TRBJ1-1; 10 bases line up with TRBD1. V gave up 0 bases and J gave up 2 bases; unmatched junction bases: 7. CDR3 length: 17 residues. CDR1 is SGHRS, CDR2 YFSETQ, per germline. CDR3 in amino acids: CASSLGDRGIGNTEAFF. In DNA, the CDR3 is TGCGCCAGCAGCTTGGGGGACAGGGGAATAGGAAACACTGAAGCTTTCTTT. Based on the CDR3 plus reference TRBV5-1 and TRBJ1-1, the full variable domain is KAGVTQTPRYLIKTRGQQVTLSCSPISGHRSVSWYQQTPGQGLQFLFEYFSETQRNKGNFPGRFSGRQFSNSRSEMNVSTLELGDSALYLCASSLGDRGIGNTEAFFGQGTRLTVV.

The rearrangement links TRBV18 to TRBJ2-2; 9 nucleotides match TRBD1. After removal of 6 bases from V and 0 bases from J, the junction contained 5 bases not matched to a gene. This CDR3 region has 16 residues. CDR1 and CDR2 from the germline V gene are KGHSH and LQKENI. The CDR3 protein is CASSRGQGSNTGELFF. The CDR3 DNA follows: TGTGCCAGCTCCCGGGGACAGGGTTCGAACACCGGGGAGCTGTTTTTT.

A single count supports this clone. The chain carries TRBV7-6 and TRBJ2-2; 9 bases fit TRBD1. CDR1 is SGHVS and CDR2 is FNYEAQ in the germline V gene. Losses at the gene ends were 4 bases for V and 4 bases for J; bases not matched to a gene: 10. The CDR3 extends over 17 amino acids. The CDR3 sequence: CASSSPPQGASTGELFF. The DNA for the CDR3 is TGTGCCAGCAGCTCTCCTCCACAGGGGGCGTCCACCGGGGAGCTGTTTTTT.

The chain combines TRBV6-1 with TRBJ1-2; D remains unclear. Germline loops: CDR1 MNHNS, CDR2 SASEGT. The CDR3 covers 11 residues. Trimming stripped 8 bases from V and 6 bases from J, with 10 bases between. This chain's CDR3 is CASWVGDGYTF. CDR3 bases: TGTGCCAGCTGGGTGGGAGATGGCTACACCTTC.

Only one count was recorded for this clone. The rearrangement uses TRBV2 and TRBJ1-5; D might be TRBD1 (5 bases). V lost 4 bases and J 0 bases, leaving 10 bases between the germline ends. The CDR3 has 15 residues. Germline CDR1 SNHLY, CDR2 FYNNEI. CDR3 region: CASSVAGRSNQPQHF. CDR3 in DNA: TGTGCCAGCAGTGTCGCAGGGCGTAGCAATCAGCCCCAGCATTTT.

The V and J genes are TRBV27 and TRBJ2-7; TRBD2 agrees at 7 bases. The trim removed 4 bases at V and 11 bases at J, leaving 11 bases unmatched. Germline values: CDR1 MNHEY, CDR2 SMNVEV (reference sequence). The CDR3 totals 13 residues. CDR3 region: CASSSAGVPREYF. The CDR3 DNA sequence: TGTGCCAGCAGTTCGGCGGGAGTCCCCCGGGAGTACTTC.